This T cell receptor (beta chain) was documented in a study of T cells in women clearing cervical HPV infection. Unmatched junction bases numbered 12, after V lost 9 bases and J lost 2 bases. Germline CDR1 reads LNHDA; CDR2 reads SQIVND (reference sequence). This CDR3 comprises 16 residues. Here immunoSEQ multiplex PCR was the method, and the copy in TCRdb shows in-frame clones only, minus some. The table gives 40,000 to 60,000 clones; the top ten clones make up approximately 0.98% of it. A note on this clone: The read finishes 3 residues shy of the CDR3 end, and the germline J gene is used to complete it.

The chain combines TRBV19 with TRBJ2-3, with TRBD2 identical over 9 bases. Sequenced material: blood buffy coat. This TCR derives from a woman aged 18-70 years with a cervical HPV16 infection that either progressed to CIN3+ or cleared (not recorded which). The CDR3 protein is CARGVRGGSATDTQYF. The sequenced CDR3 bases are TGTGCCAGGGGGGTGCGGGGGGGCTCTGCCACAGATACG.